This TCR beta chain was recovered during a study of cytomegalovirus exposure and HLA in healthy donors. General study findings and limits: Under in vitro conditions, a few CMV-associated chains were confirmed as specific for CMV antigens.

In the PCR, 60 Vbeta and 13 Jbeta primers were used. TCRdb's table, derived via immunoSEQ multiplex PCR, lists solely in-frame clones and lacks some. The data contain 250,000 to 350,000 clones, about four fifths of them seen just once; the ten biggest clones take up about 0.3%. Notes on this clone: Its target is not known.

Everyone who donated was a healthy bone marrow donor. Donors were ostensibly healthy at sampling, although undocumented immune exposures were probable. Per the germline V gene, CDR1 is GTSNPN and CDR2 is SVGIG (reference sequence). V trimming: 0 bases; J trimming: 4 bases; junction bases outside the gene matches: 4. The CDR3 has 15 amino acids. Sequencing input: PBMCs. The origin of this receptor is a girl aged 2 to 10 in good health and CMV-seronegative. This chain joins TRBV30 and TRBJ2-3; 10 bases line up with TRBD1. In DNA, the CDR3 is TGTGCCTGGAGTGTAGGACAGGGGGGCTCAGATACGCAGTATTTT. This gives the protein CAWSVGQGGSDTQYF.